The rows below give T cell receptor beta chains drawn from one sample of a study of blood T cell repertoires in COVID-19. Sequenced by immunoSEQ multiplex PCR; TCRdb stores in-frame clones only, minus some. The data contain under 85,000 clones, 82% of them seen just once; the ten biggest clones take up approximately 12%. Input material: peripheral blood. The receptors stem from a man aged 50 to 59 with acute or convalescent COVID-19. Both conserved end residues are part of each CDR3. The order of the fields is CDR3 protein, CDR3 DNA, D gene, V gene, clone size, J gene. The D gene is left open where the match is weak. The size field is filled for only some rows; it gives once, few, many or a size class.

CASSLRETSSYNSPLHF,TGTGCCAGCAGCCTCCGGGAGACCAGCTCCTATAATTCACCCCTCCACTTT,.,TRBV6-2/TRBV6-3,once,TRBJ1-6
CASRQGGPLNTGELFF,TGTGCCAGCAGACAGGGGGGCCCTCTGAACACCGGGGAGCTGTTTTTT,TRBD1,TRBV11-1,few,TRBJ2-2
CASSPGQGAKGYTF,TGCGCCAGCAGCCCCGGACAGGGGGCAAAAGGCTACACCTTC,TRBD1,TRBV5-1,few,TRBJ1-2
CASSATGLASRTDTQYF,TGTGCCAGCAGCGCGACGGGACTAGCGAGTCGCACAGATACGCAGTATTTT,TRBD2,TRBV9,.,TRBJ2-3
CASSQSRAGNTIYF,TGCGCCAGCAGCCAATCCAGGGCTGGAAACACCATATATTTT,.,TRBV4-1,once,TRBJ1-3
CASSLGGWGYTF,TGTGCCAGCAGCCTCGGTGGTTGGGGCTACACCTTC,.,TRBV6-5,.,TRBJ1-2
CASSVGRVSGNTIYF,TGTGCCAGCAGCGTAGGGAGGGTAAGCGGAAACACCATATATTTT,.,TRBV9,.,TRBJ1-3
CASRAGVNTEAFF,TGTGCCAGCCGGGCCGGGGTGAACACTGAAGCTTTCTTT,.,TRBV2,few,TRBJ1-1
CASSQESGARDLAKNIQYF,TGTGCCAGCAGCCAAGAATCAGGGGCCAGGGATTTAGCCAAAAACATTCAGTACTTC,.,TRBV3-1/TRBV3-2,.,TRBJ2-4
CASSVVPAGNTIYF,TGTGCCAGCAGCGTAGTTCCAGCTGGAAACACCATATATTTT,.,TRBV9,.,TRBJ1-3
CASRDQQGQPQHF,TGTGCCAGTAGGGACCAACAGGGCCAGCCCCAGCATTTT,.,TRBV19,.,TRBJ1-5
CASSLPDRGLSDEQYF,TGCGCCAGCAGCTTGCCGGACAGGGGATTATCGGACGAGCAGTACTTC,TRBD1,TRBV5-1,.,TRBJ2-7
CASSLPEETQYF,TGCGCCAGCAGCTTGCCGGAAGAGACCCAGTACTTC,.,TRBV5-1,.,TRBJ2-5
CASSLLRGGTDTQYF,TGTGCCAGCAGCTTGCTGCGGGGGGGCACAGATACGCAGTATTTT,TRBD2,TRBV11-3,.,TRBJ2-3
CASSGEGSREKLFF,TGTGCCAGCAGTGGAGAAGGTTCTCGTGAAAAACTGTTTTTT,.,TRBV28,few,TRBJ1-4
CASSSPAGADYNEQFF,TGTGCCAGCAGCTCACCCGCGGGAGCTGACTACAATGAGCAGTTCTTC,TRBD2,TRBV28,once,TRBJ2-1
CASSVAPLPPTGARNTIYF,TGTGCCAGCAGCGTAGCTCCCTTACCTCCGACAGGGGCAAGAAACACCATATATTTT,TRBD1,TRBV9,.,TRBJ1-3
CASSFGQGQDTQYF,TGTGCCAGCAGCTTCGGACAGGGACAAGATACGCAGTATTTT,TRBD1,TRBV5-8,.,TRBJ2-3
CATSRPGRGGQETQYF,TGTGCCACCAGCAGACCCGGGAGGGGAGGCCAAGAGACCCAGTACTTC,TRBD2,TRBV15,.,TRBJ2-5
CASSSPPSGSYNEQFF,TGTGCCAGCAGTTCCCCCCCTAGCGGGAGTTACAATGAGCAGTTCTTC,TRBD2,TRBV28,.,TRBJ2-1
CASGQGTYGYTF,TGTGCCAGCGGGCAGGGGACCTATGGCTACACCTTC,.,TRBV9,.,TRBJ1-2
CASSPTGGRTEAFF,TGTGCCAGCAGTCCAACAGGGGGCAGGACTGAAGCTTTCTTT,TRBD1,TRBV7-3,.,TRBJ1-1
CASSLVYGGRFDEQFF,TGTGCCAGCAGCTTAGTATACGGCGGGAGATTTGATGAGCAGTTCTTC,TRBD2,TRBV7-2,once,TRBJ2-1
CASSNRDRIPNEQFF,TGTGCCAGCAGCAACCGGGACAGGATACCCAATGAGCAGTTCTTC,TRBD1,TRBV5-6,.,TRBJ2-1
CASSRRALYNEQFF,TGTGCCAGCTCCAGGAGGGCCCTCTACAATGAGCAGTTCTTC,.,TRBV7-2,once,TRBJ2-1
CASSSLGARTGELFF,TGTGCCAGCAGTTCCTTAGGGGCTCGGACCGGGGAGCTGTTTTTT,.,TRBV6-5,.,TRBJ2-2
CASSSGTSGRATIQYF,TGTGCCAGCAGCTCCGGGACTAGCGGGAGGGCCACCATTCAGTACTTC,TRBD2,TRBV9,.,TRBJ2-4
CASSSRAYTEAFF,TGTGCCAGCTCCTCGAGGGCATATACTGAAGCTTTCTTT,.,TRBV12-3/TRBV12-4,.,TRBJ1-1
CATKYGSNQPQHF,TGTGCCACCAAATACGGTAGCAATCAGCCCCAGCATTTT,.,TRBV15,.,TRBJ1-5
CASSLQENTEAFF,TGTGCCAGCAGCCTGCAGGAAAACACTGAAGCTTTCTTT,.,TRBV7-7,.,TRBJ1-1
CASSEGRGYGYTF,TGCGCCAGCAGTGAGGGGAGGGGGTATGGCTACACCTTC,.,TRBV10-2,few,TRBJ1-2
CASSFRGPSGELFF,TGTGCCAGCAGTTTCCGAGGGCCGTCCGGGGAGCTGTTTTTT,.,TRBV6-5,.,TRBJ2-2
CASTGGIVWGYTF,TGTGCCAGCACCGGCGGGATTGTGTGGGGCTACACCTTC,.,TRBV28,few,TRBJ1-2
CASSLRSGNTIYF,TGTGCCAGCAGCCTCCGCTCTGGAAACACCATATATTTT,.,TRBV27,.,TRBJ1-3
CASSGGGTDQETQYF,TGTGCCAGCAGCGGGGGCGGGACAGATCAAGAGACCCAGTACTTC,.,TRBV7-7,.,TRBJ2-5
CASSLSPYSSYEQYF,TGTGCCAGCAGCTTAAGTCCTTATAGCTCCTACGAGCAGTACTTC,.,TRBV7-8,.,TRBJ2-7
CASSFAAGREATEAFF,TGTGCCAGCAGTTTCGCCGCAGGGCGGGAGGCCACTGAAGCTTTCTTT,.,TRBV28,once,TRBJ1-1